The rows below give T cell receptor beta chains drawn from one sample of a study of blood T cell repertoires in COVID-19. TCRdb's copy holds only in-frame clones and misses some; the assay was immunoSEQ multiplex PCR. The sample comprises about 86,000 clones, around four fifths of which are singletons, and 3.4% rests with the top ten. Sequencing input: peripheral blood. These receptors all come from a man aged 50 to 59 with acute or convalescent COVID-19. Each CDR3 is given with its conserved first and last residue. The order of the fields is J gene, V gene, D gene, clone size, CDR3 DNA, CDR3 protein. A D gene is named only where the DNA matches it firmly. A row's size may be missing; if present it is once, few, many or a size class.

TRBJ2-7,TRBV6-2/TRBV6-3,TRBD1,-,TGTGCCAGCAGTTACCATAGGGACAGTCCCTACGAGCAGTACTTC,CASSYHRDSPYEQYF
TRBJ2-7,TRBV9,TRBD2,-,TGTGCCAGCAGCACCGGACTAGCGGCCTCCTACGAGCAGTACTTC,CASSTGLAASYEQYF
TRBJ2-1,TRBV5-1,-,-,TGCGCCAGCAGCTTTGAGGACACCCTTTGGGATTACAATGAGCAGTTCTTC,CASSFEDTLWDYNEQFF
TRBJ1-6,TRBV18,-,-,TGTGCCAGCTCACCAAATTACCCCGGGGTTTCACCCCTCCACTTT,CASSPNYPGVSPLHF
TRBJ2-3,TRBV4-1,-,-,TGCGCCAGCAGCCAAGATCGACAGGCTAGCACAGATACGCAGTATTTT,CASSQDRQASTDTQYF
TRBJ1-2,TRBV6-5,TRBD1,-,TGTGCCAGCACAAAAGACAGGGCTGGCTATGGCTACACCTTC,CASTKDRAGYGYTF
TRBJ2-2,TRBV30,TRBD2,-,TGTGCCTGGAGTGTAGCGGGAGCAAGCACCGGGGAGCTGTTTTTT,CAWSVAGASTGELFF
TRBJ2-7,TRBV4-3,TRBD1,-,TGCGCCAGCAGCCGGAGTGGACAGGGTTCGTACGAGCAGTACTTC,CASSRSGQGSYEQYF
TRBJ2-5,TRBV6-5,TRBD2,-,TGTGCCAGCAGTTCACAGGGACTAGCGGAATCGGGGACCCAGTACTTC,CASSSQGLAESGTQYF
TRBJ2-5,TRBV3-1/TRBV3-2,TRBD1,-,TGTGCCAGCAGGCTACAGGGGGAGGTAGGAGAGACCCAGTACTTC,CASRLQGEVGETQYF
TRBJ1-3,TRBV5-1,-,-,TGCGCCAGCAGCTCCCTCGGGGGATCTGGAAACACCATATATTTT,CASSSLGGSGNTIYF
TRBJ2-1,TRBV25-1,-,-,TGTGCCAGCAGACAGGGACGACTCAATGAGCAGTTCTTC,CASRQGRLNEQFF
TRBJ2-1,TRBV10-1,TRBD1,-,TGCGCCAGCTTACAGGGGAATGAGCAGTTCTTC,CASLQGNEQFF
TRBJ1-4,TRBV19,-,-,TGTGCCAGTAGTATTGGGGGGGGTAATGAAAAACTGTTTTTT,CASSIGGGNEKLFF
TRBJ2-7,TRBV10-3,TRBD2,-,TGTGCCATCAGTGCGCGGGGACTAGTGATCTACGAGCAGTACTTC,CAISARGLVIYEQYF
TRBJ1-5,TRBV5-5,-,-,TGTGCCAGCAGCCCCACGGCGGATCAGCCCCAGCATTTT,CASSPTADQPQHF
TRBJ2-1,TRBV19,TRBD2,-,TGTGCCAGTAGTATGTCCCCGAGCGGGGAGCTCAGGTCCAACAATGAGCAGTTCTTC,CASSMSPSGELRSNNEQFF
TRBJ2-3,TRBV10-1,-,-,TGCGCCAGCAGCCGGGAGAGCTGGTGGGATACGCAGTATTTT,CASSRESWWDTQYF
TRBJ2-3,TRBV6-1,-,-,TGTGCCAGCAGTGAAGCGCACCGAGCCACAGATACGCAGTATTTT,CASSEAHRATDTQYF
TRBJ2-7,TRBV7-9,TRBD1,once,TGTGCCAGCAGCTTAGCTGAGACAGGGGACTACGAGCAGTACTTC,CASSLAETGDYEQYF
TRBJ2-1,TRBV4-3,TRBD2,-,TGCGCCAGCAGCCCGGGGGGGTCCTACAATGAGCAGTTCTTC,CASSPGGSYNEQFF
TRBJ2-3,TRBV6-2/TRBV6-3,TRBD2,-,TGTGCCAGCAGTTACCCCAGGACTAGCGGGAGCACAGATACGCAGTATTTT,CASSYPRTSGSTDTQYF
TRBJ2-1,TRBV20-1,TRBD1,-,TGCAGTGCTAGTGGATTGACAGGGAATTCCTACAATGAGCAGTTCTTC,CSASGLTGNSYNEQFF
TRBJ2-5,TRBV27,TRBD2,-,TGTGCCAGCAAACGAGCGGGAGGGGGGGAGACCCAGTACTTC,CASKRAGGGETQYF
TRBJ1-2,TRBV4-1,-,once,TGCGCCAGCAGCCAAGATCGCGCAGGCTATGGCTACACCTTC,CASSQDRAGYGYTF
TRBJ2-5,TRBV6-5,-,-,TGTGCCAGCAAATCGGTGGGCAGCCAAGAGACCCAGTACTTC,CASKSVGSQETQYF
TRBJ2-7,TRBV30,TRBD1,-,TGTGCCTGGAACAGGGGTTACGAGCAGTACTTC,CAWNRGYEQYF
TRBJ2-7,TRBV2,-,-,TGTGCCAGCAGTGAACCGAACGAGGCAGCCCTCTCCTACGAGCAGTACTTC,CASSEPNEAALSYEQYF
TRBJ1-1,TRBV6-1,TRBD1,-,TGTGCCAGCAGTGAATGGTACAGGGGGAACACTGAAGCTTTCTTT,CASSEWYRGNTEAFF
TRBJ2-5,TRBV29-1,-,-,TGCAGCGTTGAACTTCGATGGGCAGAGCAAGAGACCCAGTACTTC,CSVELRWAEQETQYF
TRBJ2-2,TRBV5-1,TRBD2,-,TGCGCCAGCAGCTGGGAAGGACTAGCGGCGAACACCGGGGAGCTGTTTTTT,CASSWEGLAANTGELFF
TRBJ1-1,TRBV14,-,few,TGTGCCAGCAGCCAAGATTATAGACTCCCGAACACTGAAGCTTTCTTT,CASSQDYRLPNTEAFF
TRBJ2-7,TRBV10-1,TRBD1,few,TGCGCCAGCGCCCGGGACAGGGAGGTGTACTTC,CASARDREVYF
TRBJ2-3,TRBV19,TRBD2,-,TGTGCCAGTAGGCCTAGCGGGGGGGCGACTTCAGATACGCAGTATTTT,CASRPSGGATSDTQYF
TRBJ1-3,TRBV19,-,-,TGTGCCAGTAGTATAGCCGACAGCTCTGGAAACACCATATATTTT,CASSIADSSGNTIYF
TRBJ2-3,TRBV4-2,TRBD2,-,TGTGCCAGCAGCCAAGGAGCGGGAGACACAGATACGCAGTATTTT,CASSQGAGDTDTQYF
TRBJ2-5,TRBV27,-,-,TGTGCCAGCAGTTCTACTGCCGGCCAAGAGACCCAGTACTTC,CASSSTAGQETQYF
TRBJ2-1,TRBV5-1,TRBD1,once,TGCGCCAGCAGCTCCCCCCGGGACAGAAGGTTGGATGAGCAGTTCTTC,CASSSPRDRRLDEQFF
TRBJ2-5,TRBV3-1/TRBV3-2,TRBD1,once,TGTGCCAGCAGCGACGGCAGGGGGCAAGAGACCCAGTACTTC,CASSDGRGQETQYF
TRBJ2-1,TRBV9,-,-,TGTGCCAGCAGCACGCGGGTTAGCTCCTACAATGAGCAGTTCTTC,CASSTRVSSYNEQFF